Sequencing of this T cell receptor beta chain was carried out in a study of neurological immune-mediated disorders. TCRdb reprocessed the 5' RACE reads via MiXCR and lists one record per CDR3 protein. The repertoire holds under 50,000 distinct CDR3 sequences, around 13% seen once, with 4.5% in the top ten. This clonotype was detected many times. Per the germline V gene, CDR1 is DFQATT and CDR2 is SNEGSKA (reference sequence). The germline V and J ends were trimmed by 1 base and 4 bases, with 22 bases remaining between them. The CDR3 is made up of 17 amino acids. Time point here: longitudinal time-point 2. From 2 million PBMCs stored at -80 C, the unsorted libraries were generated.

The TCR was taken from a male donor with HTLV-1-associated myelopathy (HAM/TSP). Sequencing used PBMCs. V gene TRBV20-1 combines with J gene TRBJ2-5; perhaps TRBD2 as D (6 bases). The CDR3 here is CSARGARGVPGGETQYF. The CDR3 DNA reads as TGCAGTGCTAGAGGTGCGCGGGGCGTTCCGGGTGGAGAGACCCAGTACTTC.